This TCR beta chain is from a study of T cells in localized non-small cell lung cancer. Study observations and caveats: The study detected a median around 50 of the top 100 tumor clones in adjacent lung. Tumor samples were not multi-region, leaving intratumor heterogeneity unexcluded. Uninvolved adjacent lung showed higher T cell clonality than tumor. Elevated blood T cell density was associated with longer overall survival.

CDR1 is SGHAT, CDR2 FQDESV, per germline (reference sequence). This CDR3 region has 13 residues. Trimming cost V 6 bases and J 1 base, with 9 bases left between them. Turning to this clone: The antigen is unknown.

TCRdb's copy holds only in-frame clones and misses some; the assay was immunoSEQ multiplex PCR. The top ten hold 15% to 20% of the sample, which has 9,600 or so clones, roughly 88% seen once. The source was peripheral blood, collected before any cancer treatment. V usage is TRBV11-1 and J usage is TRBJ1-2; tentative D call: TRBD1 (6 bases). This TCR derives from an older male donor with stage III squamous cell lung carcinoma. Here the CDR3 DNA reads TGTGCCAGCAGTCAGGGGATTAACTATGGCTACACCTTC. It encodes CASSQGINYGYTF.